What follows describes a single T cell receptor beta chain. What it recognizes is unknown. The source of the sample is a study of cytomegalovirus exposure and HLA in healthy donors. Germline-derived CDR1 and CDR2 are SGHAT and FQNNGV. This CDR3 comprises 13 residues. V gave up 5 bases and J gave up 5 bases, with 12 bases separating them. Study findings and constraints: A link between a missense DCLRE1C variant and TCR beta V- and J-gene trimming emerged from a later analysis. Sequencing likely produced, as an artifact, a cluster of highly shared sequence variants. Later work associated fewer than 20,000 TCR beta sequences with HLA alleles at 0.05 false discovery rate. It was only CMV serostatus that was available as immune exposure information.

PCR used 60 Vbeta primers and 13 Jbeta primers. Sequenced by immunoSEQ multiplex PCR; TCRdb stores in-frame clones only, minus some. The table includes 150,000 or so clones, about 75% detected once. The rearrangement joins TRBV11-2 to TRBJ1-1; weak D call: TRBD1 (5 bases). The TCR comes from a woman in her forties or fifties in good health and CMV-seropositive. Sequencing was done on a sample of PBMCs. The CDR3, as DNA: TGTGCCAGCAGCCATCCAGGGAAAACTGAAGCTTTCTTT. Encoded protein: CASSHPGKTEAFF.